This T cell receptor beta chain was observed in a study of blood T cell repertoires in COVID-19. On the study more broadly: COVID-19 samples from acute and convalescent phases originated in the United States, Italy and Spain.

In the original workflow: Scientists estimated how many nucleated cells there were by amplifying reference gene primers. The method was immunoSEQ multiplex PCR; TCRdb's version includes in-frame clones alone and lacks a portion of them. Clonal size and the V and J genes are those of that table, whereas D and trimming came from the DNA. This table has a few hundred thousand clones, roughly 90% appearing once. The CDR3 length is 14 residues. Germline V gene sequence: CDR1 SGHDN, CDR2 FVKESK. The V gene end was trimmed by 1 base and the J gene end by 7 bases; junction bases not matched to a gene: 2. This sequence was found in a woman in her thirties or forties who had recovered from COVID-19. What was sequenced was peripheral blood. The genes are TRBV14 and TRBJ2-2; 8 bases are a match to TRBD2. CDR3 nucleotide sequence: TGTGCCAGCAGCCAAGCTAGCGGGTACGGGGAGCTGTTTTTT. Protein: CASSQASGYGELFF. The full variable domain, in which reference TRBV14 and TRBJ2-2 provide the parts outside the CDR3, is EAGVTQFPSHSVIEKGQTVTLRCDPISGHDNLYWYRRVMGKEIKFLLHFVKESKQDESGMPNNRFLAERTGGTYSTLKVQPAELEDSGVYFCASSQASGYGELFFGEGSRLTVL.